The rows below give T cell receptor beta chains drawn from one sample of a study of shared clonotypes between healthy human individuals. Method: immunoSEQ multiplex PCR; TCRdb's copy keeps in-frame clones and lacks some. The repertoire holds under 2,000,000 clones, with around 96% as singletons. Sequences were obtained from naive CD8+ T cells sorted from blood. These receptor sequences come from a man aged 18 to 29 in good health. Both conserved end residues are part of each CDR3. D genes are given only for firm matches.

v_call	j_call	d_call	cdr3_aa	cdr3_nt
TRBV29-1	TRBJ2-7	-	CSVRDGNSYEQYF	TGCAGCGTCCGGGACGGCAATTCCTACGAGCAGTACTTC
TRBV6-1	TRBJ2-7	-	CASSEVPRTYEQYF	TGTGCCAGCAGTGAAGTTCCCAGAACCTACGAGCAGTACTTC
TRBV13	TRBJ1-6	-	CASSFGNSPLHF	TGTGCCAGCAGCTTCGGTAATTCACCCCTCCACTTT
TRBV10-3	TRBJ2-2	TRBD1	CAISESGTVLNTGELFF	TGTGCCATCAGTGAGTCCGGGACAGTGTTGAACACCGGGGAGCTGTTTTTT
TRBV5-1	TRBJ1-1	TRBD1	CASSYTGGLNTEAFF	TGCGCCAGCAGTTATACAGGGGGCCTGAACACTGAAGCTTTCTTT
TRBV18	TRBJ2-7	-	CASSPPVAADGGEQYF	TGTGCCAGCTCACCACCTGTTGCAGCGGACGGGGGCGAGCAGTACTTC
TRBV15	TRBJ1-2	-	CATSREGSHQFNYGYTF	TGTGCCACCAGCAGAGAGGGCAGCCACCAGTTTAACTATGGCTACACCTTC
TRBV13	TRBJ1-1	TRBD1	CASSSPGQGTEAFF	TGTGCCAGCAGCAGCCCGGGACAGGGCACTGAAGCTTTCTTT
TRBV5-6	TRBJ2-1	-	CASSFSSPEQFF	TGTGCCAGCAGCTTCTCGTCCCCTGAGCAGTTCTTC
TRBV7-3	TRBJ2-5	-	CASSSGLGETQYF	TGTGCCAGCAGCTCGGGTCTTGGGGAGACCCAGTACTTC
TRBV2	TRBJ1-2	TRBD1	CACRGRQNGYTF	TGTGCCTGCAGGGGGCGGCAGAACGGCTACACCTTC
TRBV5-4	TRBJ2-7	-	CASSLAGADGEQYF	TGTGCCAGCAGCTTGGCTGGGGCGGACGGGGAACAGTACTTC
TRBV5-1	TRBJ2-3	-	CASSLGGGGTDTQYF	TGCGCCAGCAGCTTGGGCGGCGGGGGCACAGATACGCAGTATTTT
TRBV27	TRBJ2-7	-	CASSFSRGEQYF	TGTGCCAGCAGTTTTTCCCGGGGAGAGCAGTACTTC
TRBV7-9	TRBJ2-1	-	CASRPDSSYNEQFF	TGTGCCAGCAGGCCCGATAGCTCCTACAATGAGCAGTTCTTC
TRBV5-1	TRBJ2-1	TRBD2	CASSLDVSGVYNEQFF	TGCGCCAGCAGCTTGGATGTTAGCGGGGTCTACAATGAGCAGTTCTTC
TRBV2	TRBJ1-4	TRBD1	CASSSALDRGNNEKLFF	TGTGCCAGCAGTTCGGCCCTTGACAGGGGCAATAATGAAAAACTGTTTTTT
TRBV7-6	TRBJ2-7	-	CASSWGQSYEQYF	TGTGCCAGCAGCTGGGGCCAATCCTACGAGCAGTACTTC